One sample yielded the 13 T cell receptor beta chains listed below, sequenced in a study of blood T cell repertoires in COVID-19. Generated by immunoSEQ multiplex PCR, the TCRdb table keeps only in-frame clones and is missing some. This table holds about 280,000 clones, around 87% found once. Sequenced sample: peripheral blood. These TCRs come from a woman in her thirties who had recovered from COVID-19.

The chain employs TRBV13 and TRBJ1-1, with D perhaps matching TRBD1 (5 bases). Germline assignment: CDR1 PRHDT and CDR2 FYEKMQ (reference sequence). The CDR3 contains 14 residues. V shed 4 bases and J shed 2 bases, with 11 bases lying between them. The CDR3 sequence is CASSSGMANTEAFF. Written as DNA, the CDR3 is TGTGCCAGCAGCTCAGGGATGGCAAACACTGAAGCTTTCTTT.

This CDR3 is CASSRQVSGNTIYF. CDR3 bases: TGTGCCAGTAGTCGACAGGTCTCTGGAAACACCATATATTTT. V is TRBV19 and J is TRBJ1-3, with D possibly TRBD1 on 6 matching bases. Trimming shortened V by 5 bases and J by 0 bases, and 8 bases separated the two germline ends. CDR3 size: 14 residues. CDR1 is LNHDA, CDR2 SQIVND, per germline (reference sequence).

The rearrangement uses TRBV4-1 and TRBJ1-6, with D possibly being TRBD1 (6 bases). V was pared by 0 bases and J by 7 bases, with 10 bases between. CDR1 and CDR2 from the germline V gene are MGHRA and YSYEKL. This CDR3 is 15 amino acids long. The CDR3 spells CASSQEDRSNSPLHF. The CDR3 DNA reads TGCGCCAGCAGCCAAGAAGACAGGTCAAATTCACCCCTCCACTTT.

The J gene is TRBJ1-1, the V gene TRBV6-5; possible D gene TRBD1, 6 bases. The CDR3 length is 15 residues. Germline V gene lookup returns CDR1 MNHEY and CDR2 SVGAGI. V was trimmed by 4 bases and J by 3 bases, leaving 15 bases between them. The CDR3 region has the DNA TGTGCCAGCAGTTCACCTCCAGGGGTAGACACTGAAGCTTTCTTT. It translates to CASSSPPGVDTEAFF.

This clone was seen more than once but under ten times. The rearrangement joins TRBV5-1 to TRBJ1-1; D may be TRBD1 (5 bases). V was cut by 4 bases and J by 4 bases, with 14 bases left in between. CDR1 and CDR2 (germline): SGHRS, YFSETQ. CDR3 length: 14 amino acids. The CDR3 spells CASSLEQGITEAFF. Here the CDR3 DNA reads TGCGCCAGCAGCCTGGAGCAGGGTATCACTGAAGCTTTCTTT.

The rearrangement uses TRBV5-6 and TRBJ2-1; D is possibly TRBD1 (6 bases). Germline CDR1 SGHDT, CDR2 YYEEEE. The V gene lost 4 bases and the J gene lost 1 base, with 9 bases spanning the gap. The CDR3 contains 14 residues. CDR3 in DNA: TGTGCCAGCAGCGAAGACAGGTCCTACAATGAGCAGTTCTTC. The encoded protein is CASSEDRSYNEQFF.

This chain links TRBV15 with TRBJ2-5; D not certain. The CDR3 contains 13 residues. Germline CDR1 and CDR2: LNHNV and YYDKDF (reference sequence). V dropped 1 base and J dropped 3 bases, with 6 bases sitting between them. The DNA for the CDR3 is TGTGCCACCAGCAGAGCGCCAGAAGAGACCCAGTACTTC. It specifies CATSRAPEETQYF.

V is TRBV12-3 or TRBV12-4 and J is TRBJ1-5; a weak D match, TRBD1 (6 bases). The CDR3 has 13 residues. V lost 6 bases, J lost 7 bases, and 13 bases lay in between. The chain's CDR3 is CASSPGVRQPQHF. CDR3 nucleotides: TGTGCCAGCAGCCCAGGGGTAAGGCAGCCCCAGCATTTT.

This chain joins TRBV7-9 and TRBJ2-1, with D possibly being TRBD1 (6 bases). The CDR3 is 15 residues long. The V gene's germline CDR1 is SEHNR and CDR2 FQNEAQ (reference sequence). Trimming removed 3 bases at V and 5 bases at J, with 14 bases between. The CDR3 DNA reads TGTGCCAGCAGCTTCCTCGTCGGGGACAACAATGAGCAGTTCTTC. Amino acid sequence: CASSFLVGDNNEQFF. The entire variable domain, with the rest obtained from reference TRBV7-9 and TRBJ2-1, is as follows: DTGVSQNPRHKITKRGQNVTFRCDPISEHNRLYWYRQTLGQGPEFLTYFQNEAQLEKSRLLSDRFSAERPKGSFSTLEIQRTEQGDSAMYLCASSFLVGDNNEQFFGPGTRLTVL.

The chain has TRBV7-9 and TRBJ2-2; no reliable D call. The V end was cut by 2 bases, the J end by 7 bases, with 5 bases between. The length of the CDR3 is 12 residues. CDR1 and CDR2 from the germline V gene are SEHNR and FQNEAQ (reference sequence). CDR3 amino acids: CASSLIDGELFF. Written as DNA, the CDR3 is TGTGCCAGCAGCTTAATAGACGGGGAGCTGTTTTTT. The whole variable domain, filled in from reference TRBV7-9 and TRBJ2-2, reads DTGVSQNPRHKITKRGQNVTFRCDPISEHNRLYWYRQTLGQGPEFLTYFQNEAQLEKSRLLSDRFSAERPKGSFSTLEIQRTEQGDSAMYLCASSLIDGELFFGEGSRLTVL.

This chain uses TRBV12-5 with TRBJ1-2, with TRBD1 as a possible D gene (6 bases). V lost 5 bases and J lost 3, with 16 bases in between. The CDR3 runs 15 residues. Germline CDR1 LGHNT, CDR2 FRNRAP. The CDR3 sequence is CASGQSWDTDYGYTF. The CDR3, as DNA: TGTGCTAGTGGTCAATCCTGGGACACCGACTATGGCTACACCTTC.

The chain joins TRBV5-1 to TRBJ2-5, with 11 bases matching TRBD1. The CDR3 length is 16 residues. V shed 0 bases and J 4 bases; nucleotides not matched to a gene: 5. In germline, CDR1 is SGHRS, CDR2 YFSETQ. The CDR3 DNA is TGCGCCAGCAGCTTGGGAAGGACAGGGGGCTTAGAGACCCAGTACTTC. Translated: CASSLGRTGGLETQYF.

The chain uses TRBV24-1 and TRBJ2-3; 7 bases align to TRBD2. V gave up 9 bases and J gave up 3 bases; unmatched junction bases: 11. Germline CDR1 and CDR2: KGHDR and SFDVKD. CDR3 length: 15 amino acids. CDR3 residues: CATQDPGGMTDTQYF. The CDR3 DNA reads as TGTGCCACCCAAGACCCGGGGGGTATGACAGATACGCAGTATTTT.